The 27 T cell receptor beta chains reported below all come from one sample, sequenced in a study of cytomegalovirus exposure and HLA in healthy donors. It was with 60 Vbeta and 13 Jbeta primers that the PCR ran. TCRdb keeps only in-frame clones here, not all; method: immunoSEQ multiplex PCR. This table holds about 100,000 clones, about 86% found once. Sequencing used PBMCs. The origin of the receptors is a woman in her 70s in good health and CMV-seropositive.

This chain joins TRBV30 and TRBJ1-1, with D tentatively TRBD1 (6 bases). Between the trimmed V and J ends, which lost 2 bases and 4 bases, there was a span of 8 bases. Germline CDR1 GTSNPN, CDR2 SVGIG (reference sequence). The CDR3 consists of 12 residues. The CDR3 is CAWSQGLTEAFF. CDR3 in DNA: TGTGCCTGGAGTCAGGGGCTCACTGAAGCTTTCTTT.

The chain recombines TRBV7-3 with TRBJ1-1; unclear D gene. V shed 1 base and J shed 1 base, with 4 bases lying between them. CDR1 and CDR2 from the germline V gene are SGHTA and FQGTGA. The CDR3 extends over 13 amino acids. The CDR3 coding sequence is TGTGCCAGCAGCTTAATCAAGAACACTGAAGCTTTCTTT. Amino acids: CASSLIKNTEAFF.

The rearrangement uses TRBV30 and TRBJ2-5, with a tentative D call TRBD1 (7 bases). CDR1 is GTSNPN and CDR2 is SVGIG in the germline V gene (reference sequence). There are 12 residues in the CDR3. Trimming cost V 2 bases and J 4 bases, with 8 bases left between them. The CDR3 sequence is CAWSQGGETQYF. CDR3 sequence (DNA): TGTGCCTGGAGTCAGGGGGGAGAGACCCAGTACTTC.

This chain joins TRBV6-5 and TRBJ2-7, with 10 bases that match TRBD1. In germline, CDR1 is MNHEY, CDR2 SVGAGI. Trimming cost V 10 bases and J 9 bases; bases outside gene matches: 18. This CDR3 spans 15 amino acids. CDR3 region: CATRRTGGPYERQYF. CDR3 bases: TGTGCCACCAGAAGGACAGGGGGTCCCTACGAGCGGCAGTACTTC.

This clone was detected only once. The chain combines TRBV5-1 with TRBJ2-1; 10 bases agree with TRBD1. V lost 1 base to trimming and J lost 4 bases; unmatched junction nucleotides: 2. This CDR3 is 15 amino acids long. CDR1 is SGHRS, CDR2 YFSETQ, per germline. CDR3 region: CASSLRTGGYNEQFF. CDR3 nucleotide sequence: TGCGCCAGCAGCTTGCGGACAGGGGGTTACAATGAGCAGTTCTTC.

The chain joins TRBV5-1 to TRBJ1-2, with D unclear. CDR1 SGHRS and CDR2 YFSETQ come from the germline V gene. This CDR3 has 14 residues. Trimming took 4 bases from V and 0 from J, leaving 10 bases between them. Here the CDR3 DNA reads TGCGCCAGCAGCGCCGGTCCTGCTAACTATGGCTACACCTTC. Its protein product is CASSAGPANYGYTF.

The table lists this clone with a count of one. This chain joins TRBV7-2 and TRBJ2-4; 11 positions agree with TRBD2. CDR1 is SGHTA, CDR2 FQGNSA, per germline. The J segment lost 6 bases and the V segment lost 6 bases, leaving 7 bases of the junction unmatched. The length of the CDR3 is 15 residues. CDR3 loop: CASRPGLADSNIQYF. The CDR3 DNA sequence: TGTGCCAGCAGGCCGGGACTAGCGGATTCAAACATTCAGTACTTC.

V and J are TRBV4-1 and TRBJ2-7, with a tentative D call TRBD1 (7 bases). Looked up from germline, CDR1 is MGHRA and CDR2 is YSYEKL. Between the trimmed V and J ends, which lost 0 bases and 6 bases, there was a span of 18 bases. The CDR3 totals 16 residues. The CDR3: CASSQDRQGLLGEQYF. CDR3 nucleotides: TGCGCCAGCAGCCAAGATAGACAGGGACTCCTAGGCGAGCAGTACTTC.

The J gene is TRBJ2-3, the V gene TRBV7-2; D is uncertain. CDR3 length equals 13 residues. V shed 5 bases and J shed 6 bases, with 12 bases lying between them. CDR1 is SGHTA and CDR2 is FQGNSA in the germline V gene. The CDR3 here is CASSQTQTDTQYF. DNA for the CDR3: TGTGCCAGCAGCCAAACTCAAACGGATACGCAGTATTTT.

The chain is built from TRBV4-3 and TRBJ2-3, with 11 nucleotides matching TRBD2. Germline V gene lookup returns CDR1 LGHNA and CDR2 YSLEER. The CDR3 has 18 amino acids. The V and J ends lost 0 bases and 5 bases, in that order; junction bases with no gene match: 10. The CDR3 spells CASSQDLLASGRIDTQYF. CDR3 coding DNA: TGCGCCAGCAGCCAAGATCTATTGGCTAGCGGGAGGATAGATACGCAGTATTTT.

The chain recombines TRBV2 with TRBJ2-7, with TRBD1 identical over 7 bases. This CDR3 is 13 amino acids long. The V segment lost 7 bases and the J segment 3 bases; nucleotides outside the gene matches: 6. CDR1 is SNHLY and CDR2 is FYNNEI in the germline V gene. The CDR3 is CASNRGFGYEQYF. CDR3 nucleotide sequence: TGTGCCAGCAACAGGGGCTTTGGCTACGAGCAGTACTTC.

This sequence joins TRBV28 and TRBJ2-7, with TRBD2 as a possible D gene (5 bases). Germline lookup yields CDR1 MDHEN and CDR2 SYDVKM. The ends were cut back, 6 bases at V and 2 bases at J, with 14 bases in the middle. The length of the CDR3 is 14 residues. The CDR3 DNA follows: TGTGCCAGCAGCAACCCCCACGGGGCCTACGAGCAGTACTTC. Its translation is CASSNPHGAYEQYF. Using reference TRBV28 and TRBJ2-7 for the parts outside the CDR3, the full variable domain is DVKVTQSSRYLVKRTGEKVFLECVQDMDHENMFWYRQDPGLGLRLIYFSYDVKMKEKGDIPEGYSVSREKKERFSLILESASTNQTSMYLCASSNPHGAYEQYFGPGTRLTVT.

Turning to this clone: Other nucleotide sequences in the sample specify the same CDR3. This chain joins TRBV19 and TRBJ1-5; 8 nucleotides agree with TRBD1. V lost 5 bases and J lost 1; bases outside the gene matches: 4. Per germline, CDR1 LNHDA and CDR2 SQIVND (reference sequence). This CDR3 has 15 residues. Here the CDR3 DNA reads TGTGCCAGTAGTTCTGCAGGGGGCAGCAATCAGCCCCAGCATTTT. Translation: CASSSAGGSNQPQHF.

The J gene is TRBJ2-1, the V gene TRBV28; tentative D call: TRBD1 (5 bases). The CDR3 runs 11 residues. Germline assignment: CDR1 MDHEN and CDR2 SYDVKM. Between the trimmed V and J ends, which lost 3 bases and 9 bases, there was a span of 6 bases. CDR3 region: CASSFGAEQFF. For the CDR3, the DNA is TGTGCCAGCAGTTTTGGGGCTGAGCAGTTCTTC.

The chain employs TRBV6-5 and TRBJ1-1, with a possible D match to TRBD1 (6 bases). CDR1 and CDR2 from the germline V gene are MNHEY and SVGAGI. V dropped 8 bases and J dropped 5 bases, with 21 bases sitting between them. The CDR3 extends over 15 amino acids. This CDR3 is CASGQLLDSLTEAFF. CDR3 DNA sequence: TGTGCCAGCGGTCAGTTGTTGGACAGTCTGACTGAAGCTTTCTTT.

A single count supports this clone. The V and J genes are TRBV5-4 and TRBJ1-2; D might be TRBD1 (6 bases). The germline V and J ends were trimmed by 5 bases and 1 base, with 9 bases remaining between them. In germline, CDR1 is SGHNT, CDR2 YYREEE (reference sequence). This CDR3 region has 13 residues. The CDR3 nucleotides read TGTGCCAGCAGTAACAGGGTTAACTATGGCTACACCTTC. Protein product: CASSNRVNYGYTF.

Notes on this clone: Germline is not matched at one junction end, which may reflect a read error. The chain recombines TRBV7-7 with TRBJ2-7; 11 bases map to TRBD2. The CDR3 totals 13 residues. Germline V gives CDR1 SSHAT, CDR2 FNYEAQ (reference sequence). In DNA, the CDR3 is TGTGCTAGCAGCTTGACTAGCGGGGCCGAGCAGTACTTC. Translation: CASSLTSGAEQYF.

This chain links TRBV13 with TRBJ2-3, with 10 bases that match TRBD1. This CDR3 contains 15 residues. V shed 4 bases, J shed 5 bases, and the junction held 6 bases outside the gene matches. Germline CDR1 reads PRHDT; CDR2 reads FYEKMQ (reference sequence). DNA of the CDR3: TGTGCCAGCAGCTGGACAGGGGGTAAGGGAGATACGCAGTATTTT. This sequence encodes CASSWTGGKGDTQYF.

This chain connects TRBV7-6 to TRBJ2-5; D is unresolved. CDR1 SGHVS and CDR2 FNYEAQ come from the germline V gene. The ends were cut back, 3 bases at V and 0 bases at J, with 5 bases in the middle. The CDR3 runs to 13 residues. The CDR3 region is CASSFRYQETQYF. In DNA form, the CDR3 reads TGTGCCAGCAGCTTTCGGTACCAAGAGACCCAGTACTTC.

This chain uses TRBV29-1 with TRBJ1-2; 10 bases line up with TRBD1. Trimming at V came to 7 bases and at J to 4 bases, leaving 3 bases not matched to a gene. This CDR3 spans 12 amino acids. Germline assignment: CDR1 SQVTM and CDR2 ANQGSEA. The CDR3, as DNA: TGCAGCGCGACAGGGGGCCCCTATGGCTACACCTTC. It yields the protein CSATGGPYGYTF.

This rearrangement joins TRBV5-6 to TRBJ2-1; 10 nucleotides line up with TRBD2. V gave up 4 bases and J gave up 5 bases; unmatched junction bases: 3. Germline V lookup: CDR1 SGHDT, CDR2 YYEEEE. The CDR3 totals 14 residues. The chain's CDR3 is CASSTAGGNNEQFF. CDR3 coding DNA: TGTGCCAGCAGCACAGCGGGAGGGAACAATGAGCAGTTCTTC. Looking up the rest from reference TRBV5-6 and TRBJ2-1 gives the full variable domain: DAGVTQSPTHLIKTRGQQVTLRCSPKSGHDTVSWYQQALGQGPQFIFQYYEEEERQRGNFPDRFSGHQFPNYSSELNVNALLLGDSALYLCASSTAGGNNEQFFGPGTRLTVL.

This sequence joins TRBV11-3 and TRBJ2-2; possible D gene TRBD1, 5 bases. Per germline, CDR1 SGHNT and CDR2 YENEEA. The CDR3 contains 17 residues. V gave up 0 bases and J gave up 3 bases, with 14 bases separating them. Written as DNA, the CDR3 is TGTGCCAGCAGCTTAGATCAGTCCAGGGCTTACACCGGGGAGCTGTTTTTT. Protein: CASSLDQSRAYTGELFF. The full variable domain, rest sourced from reference TRBV11-3 and TRBJ2-2, is EAGVVQSPRYKIIEKKQPVAFWCNPISGHNTLYWYLQNLGQGPELLIRYENEEAVDDSQLPKDRFSAERLKGVDSTLKIQPAELGDSAVYLCASSLDQSRAYTGELFFGEGSRLTVL.

This clone was picked up one time. The rearrangement links TRBV30 to TRBJ1-4, with D unclear. CDR1 is GTSNPN, CDR2 SVGIG, per germline (reference sequence). V lost 0 bases and J lost 5, with 7 bases in between. The CDR3 spans 13 residues. CDR3 nucleotides: TGTGCCTGGAGTGTATCCCTCAATGAAAAACTGTTTTTT. This sequence encodes CAWSVSLNEKLFF.

The rearrangement uses TRBV27 and TRBJ2-2; the match to TRBD1 covers 8 bases. The CDR3 covers 15 residues. CDR1 MNHEY and CDR2 SMNVEV come from the germline V gene (reference sequence). With 6 bases clipped from V and 4 bases from J, the junction kept 7 bases outside the gene matches. The CDR3 loop reads CASRTRTGSTGELFF. The CDR3 coding sequence is TGTGCCAGCAGAACCCGGACAGGGAGCACCGGGGAGCTGTTTTTT.

In regard to this clone: The junction and the germline gene differ at one end; a read error may be behind it. The V call is TRBV7-7, the J call TRBJ1-4; D possibly corresponds to TRBD1 (5 bases). Looked up from germline, CDR1 is SSHAT and CDR2 is FNYEAQ (reference sequence). The CDR3 totals 13 residues. CDR3: CASSLGTGEKLFF. CDR3 DNA: TGTGCTAGCAGCTTAGGCACAGGCGAAAAACTGTTTTTT.

The chain employs TRBV7-9 and TRBJ2-5, with 8 bases identical to TRBD2. The J segment lost 2 bases and the V segment lost 1 base, leaving 3 bases of the junction unmatched. CDR1 is SEHNR and CDR2 is FQNEAQ in the germline V gene (reference sequence). This CDR3 region has 15 residues. This CDR3 is CASSLGRGGQETQYF. Here the CDR3 DNA reads TGTGCCAGCAGCTTAGGCCGGGGGGGTCAAGAGACCCAGTACTTC.

V is TRBV28 and J is TRBJ2-7, with 8 bases aligning to TRBD1. The CDR3 extends over 14 amino acids. Germline V gene data show CDR1 as MDHEN and CDR2 as SYDVKM. The V segment lost 5 bases and the J segment 6 bases; nucleotides outside the gene matches: 9. CDR3 sequence: CASSRQGPSREQYF. The CDR3 DNA sequence: TGTGCCAGCAGTCGACAGGGGCCTTCGCGCGAGCAGTACTTC.